The entry that follows covers one T cell receptor (beta chain) sequence. The data originate from a study of OX40 agonist ivuxolimab in advanced cancers. This CDR3 comprises 13 residues. The V end lost 5 bases, the J end lost 4 bases, and 11 bases lay between the germline ends. CDR1 is SNHLY and CDR2 is FYNNEI in the germline V gene. Repertoires were generated with immunoSEQ multiplex PCR, while TCRdb's copy carries only in-frame clones and drops some. The sample lists some 50,000 clones; approximately 78% were seen once. The input for sequencing was CD4+ or CD8+ T cells sorted from blood, taken in a trial of the OX40 agonist ivuxolimab. V gene TRBV2 combines with J gene TRBJ1-2; tentatively, D is TRBD1 (6 bases). The clonotype was recovered from an adult with an advanced solid tumor such as melanoma, head and neck, liver or kidney cancer. CDR3 sequence: CASSRQVLYGYTF. The DNA for the CDR3 is TGTGCCAGCAGTAGACAGGTTCTCTATGGCTACACCTTC.